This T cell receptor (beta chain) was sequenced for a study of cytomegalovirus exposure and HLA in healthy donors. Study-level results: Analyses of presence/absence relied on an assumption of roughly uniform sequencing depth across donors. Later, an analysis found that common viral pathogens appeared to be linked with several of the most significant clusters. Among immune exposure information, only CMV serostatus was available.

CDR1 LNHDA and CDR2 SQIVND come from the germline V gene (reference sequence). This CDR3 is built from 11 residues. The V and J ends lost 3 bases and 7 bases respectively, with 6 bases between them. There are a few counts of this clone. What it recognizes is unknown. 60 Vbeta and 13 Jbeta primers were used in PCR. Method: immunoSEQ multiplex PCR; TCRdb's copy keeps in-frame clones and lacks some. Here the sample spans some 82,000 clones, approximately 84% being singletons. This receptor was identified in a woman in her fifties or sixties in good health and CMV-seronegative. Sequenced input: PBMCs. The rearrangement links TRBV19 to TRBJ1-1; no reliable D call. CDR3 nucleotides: TGTGCCAGTAGTATCCCCAGTGAAGCTTTCTTT. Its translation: CASSIPSEAFF.